This entry features one T cell receptor beta chain sequence. What this receptor recognizes is not known. Per-base qualities were not stored, and no clone one base away is much larger. Within the sample, other DNA sequences also encode this same CDR3. This entry comes from a study of cytomegalovirus exposure and HLA in healthy donors (dated 2017 in TCRdb). Study-level background: According to a later analysis, one platform produced both the 120 validation repertoires and the 670 or so repertoires of the first cohort. The aim of the study was to test whether cataloging public T cell receptors could identify signatures of past pathogen exposure. Besides the first cohort of more than 650 subjects, a separate validation cohort made up of roughly 120 different subjects was used. High-throughput TCR immunosequencing, statistical association of individual TCRs with disease status, and machine learning were combined to predict cytomegalovirus infection status.

The method was the immunoSEQ multiplex PCR assay. Under the source paper's analysis protocol: To diagnose cytomegalovirus status from the catalog of TCR beta chain sequences, a statistical classification framework was built. The source is immuneACCESS, and TCRdb retained only in-frame sequences with V and J called. Part of the clones is not carried over; for the studies checked, unresolved V genes explain less than half of this, and the remainder is unexplained. V, J and clone size reflect that table, while D and trimming were determined from the DNA. For this sample the table gives about 160,000 clones, of which around nine tenths were detected only once. Under 13% of the sample is held by the ten biggest clonotypes. Donors formed part of the validation cohort, which comprised about 130 subjects and was distinct from the first cohort of several hundred subjects. Overall study outcomes, separate from this receptor: While some public TCRs were present in many individuals, most TCR sequences turned up only very rarely across donors. In a later analysis, TCRs clustered in the first cohort were found to also tend to co-occur in the roughly 120 validation repertoires, with approximately 94% of cluster scores above 0. The authors suggested that the approach could potentially be generalized to other disease states and immunological phenotypes. The study gave a list of some 150 TCR beta chains associated with cytomegalovirus. A few of the identified cytomegalovirus-associated TCR beta chains were confirmed in vitro to be specific for cytomegalovirus antigens. A later analysis lacked HLA typing for the validation cohort, so it scored co-occurrence in that cohort across all 110 or so repertoires. The classifier was reported to diagnose cytomegalovirus status with high specificity and sensitivity in both the original cohort and the validation cohort.

Trimming takes 2 bases from V and 4 bases from J, and the germline ends sit 12 bases apart. From cysteine to phenylalanine, the CDR3 is 15 amino acids long. This entry keeps only the CDR3 DNA: 45 bases, framed from base 1. CDR1 MNHEY and CDR2 SVGAGI were looked up in the germline V gene. The TCR was taken from a woman aged 18-29 years in good health and CMV-seropositive. Rearrangement joined TRBV6-5 to TRBJ1-5; TRBD1 might be the D gene, on 5 matching bases. The sample comprised PBMCs. The CDR3 loop reads CASSYGGASNQPQHF. At the DNA level, the sequence is TGTGCCAGCAGTTACGGCGGGGCGAGTAATCAGCCCCAGCATTTT.